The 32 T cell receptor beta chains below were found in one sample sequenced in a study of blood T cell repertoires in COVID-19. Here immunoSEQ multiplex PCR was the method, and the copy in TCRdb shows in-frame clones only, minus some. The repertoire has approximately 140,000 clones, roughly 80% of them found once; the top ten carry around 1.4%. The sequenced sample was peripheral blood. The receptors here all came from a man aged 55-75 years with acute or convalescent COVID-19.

CDR3 residues: CAWSSRDRGKSYTF. CDR3 DNA: TGTGCCTGGAGTAGTCGGGACAGGGGTAAAAGCTACACCTTC. The J gene is TRBJ1-2, the V gene TRBV30, with 10 bases fitting TRBD1. V shed 2 bases, J shed 9 bases, and the junction held 9 bases outside the gene matches. Germline loops: CDR1 GTSNPN, CDR2 SVGIG (reference sequence). This CDR3 has 14 residues.

The CDR3 sequence: CASSLESRDTQYF. The CDR3 region has the DNA TGTGCCAGCAGCTTGGAATCTAGAGATACGCAGTATTTT. This chain connects TRBV5-4 to TRBJ2-3, with D unresolved. V dropped 0 bases and J dropped 5 bases, with 7 bases sitting between them. CDR3 length: 13 residues. In germline, CDR1 is SGHNT, CDR2 YYREEE (reference sequence).

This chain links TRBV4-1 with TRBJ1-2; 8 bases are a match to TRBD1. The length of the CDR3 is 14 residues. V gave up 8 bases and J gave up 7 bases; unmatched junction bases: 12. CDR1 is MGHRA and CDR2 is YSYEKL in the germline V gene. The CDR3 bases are TGCGCCAGCGGTCAGGGAGCAGGGGGCTCTGGCTACACCTTC. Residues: CASGQGAGGSGYTF.

CDR3 in amino acids: CASSLGADPETQYF. CDR3 DNA: TGCGCCAGCAGCTTGGGAGCGGACCCAGAGACCCAGTACTTC. V gene TRBV5-1 combines with J gene TRBJ2-5; tentative D call: TRBD2 (5 bases). Germline V gives CDR1 SGHRS, CDR2 YFSETQ. V was clipped by 0 bases and J by 4 bases, with 10 bases between them. The CDR3 loop spans 14 amino acids.

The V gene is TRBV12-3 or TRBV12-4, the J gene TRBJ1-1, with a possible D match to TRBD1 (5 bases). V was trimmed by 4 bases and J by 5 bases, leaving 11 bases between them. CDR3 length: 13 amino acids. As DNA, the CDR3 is TGTGCCAGCAGTTGGGGGGAGTGGACTGAAGCTTTCTTT. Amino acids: CASSWGEWTEAFF.

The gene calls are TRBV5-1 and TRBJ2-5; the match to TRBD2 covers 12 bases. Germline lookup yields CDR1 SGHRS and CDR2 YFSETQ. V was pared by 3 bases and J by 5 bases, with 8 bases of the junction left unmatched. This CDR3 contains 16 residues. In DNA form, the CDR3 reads TGCGCCAGCAGCTCAGGCCTAGCGGGGGGGCTTGAGACCCAGTACTTC. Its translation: CASSSGLAGGLETQYF.

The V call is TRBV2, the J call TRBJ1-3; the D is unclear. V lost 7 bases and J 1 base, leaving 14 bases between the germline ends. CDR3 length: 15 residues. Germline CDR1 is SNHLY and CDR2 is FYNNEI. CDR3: CASKKTYLSGNTIYF. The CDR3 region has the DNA TGTGCCAGCAAAAAGACATACCTTTCTGGAAACACCATATATTTT.

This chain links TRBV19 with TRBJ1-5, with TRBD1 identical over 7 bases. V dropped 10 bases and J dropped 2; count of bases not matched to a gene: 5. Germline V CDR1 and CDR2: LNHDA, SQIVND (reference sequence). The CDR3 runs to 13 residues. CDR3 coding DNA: TGTGCCACGAACAGGGGAGGCAATCAGCCCCAGCATTTT. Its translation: CATNRGGNQPQHF.

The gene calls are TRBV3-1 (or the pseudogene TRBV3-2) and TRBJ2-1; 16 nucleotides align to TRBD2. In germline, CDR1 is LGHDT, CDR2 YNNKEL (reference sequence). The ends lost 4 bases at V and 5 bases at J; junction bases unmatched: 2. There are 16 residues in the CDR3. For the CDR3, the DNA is TGTGCCAGCAGCCTGGGACTAGCGGGAGGGAACAATGAGCAGTTCTTC. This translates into CASSLGLAGGNNEQFF.

As DNA, the CDR3 is TGTGCCACCCAAAGGACAGAAGCCTACGAGCAGTACTTC. It yields the protein CATQRTEAYEQYF. The V and J genes are TRBV24-1 and TRBJ2-7; weak D call: TRBD1 (6 bases). V was pared by 9 bases and J by 2 bases, with 13 bases between. The CDR3 length is 13 residues. CDR1 is KGHDR and CDR2 is SFDVKD in the germline V gene.

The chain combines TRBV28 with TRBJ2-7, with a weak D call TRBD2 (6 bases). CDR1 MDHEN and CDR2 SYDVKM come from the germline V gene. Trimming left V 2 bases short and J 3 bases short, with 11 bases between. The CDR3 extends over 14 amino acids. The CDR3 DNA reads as TGTGCCAGCAGTTTACGGGGGATGATCTACGAGCAGTACTTC. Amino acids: CASSLRGMIYEQYF.

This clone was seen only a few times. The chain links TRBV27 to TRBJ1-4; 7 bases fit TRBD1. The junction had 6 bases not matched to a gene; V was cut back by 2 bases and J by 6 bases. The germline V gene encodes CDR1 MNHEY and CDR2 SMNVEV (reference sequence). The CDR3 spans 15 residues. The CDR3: CASSLRGRRDEKLFF. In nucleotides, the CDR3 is TGTGCCAGCAGTTTAAGGGGGCGTCGGGATGAAAAACTGTTTTTT. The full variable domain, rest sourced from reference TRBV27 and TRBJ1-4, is EAQVTQNPRYLITVTGKKLTVTCSQNMNHEYMSWYRQDPGLGLRQIYYSMNVEVTDKGDVPEGYKVSRKEKRNFPLILESPSPNQTSLYFCASSLRGRRDEKLFFGSGTQLSVL.

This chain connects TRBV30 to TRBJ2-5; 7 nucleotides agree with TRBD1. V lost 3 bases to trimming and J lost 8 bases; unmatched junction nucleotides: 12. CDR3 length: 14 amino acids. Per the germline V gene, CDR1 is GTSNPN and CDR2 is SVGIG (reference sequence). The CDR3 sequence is CAWRGKGGATTQYF. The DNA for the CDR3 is TGTGCCTGGAGGGGAAAAGGGGGCGCGACCACCCAGTACTTC.

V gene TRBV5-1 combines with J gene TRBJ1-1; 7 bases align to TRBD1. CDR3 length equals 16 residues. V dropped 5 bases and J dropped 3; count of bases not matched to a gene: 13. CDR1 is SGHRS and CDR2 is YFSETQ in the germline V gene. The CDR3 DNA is TGCGCCAGCAGTTTCGACAGGGTCGGGGTCCACACTGAAGCTTTCTTT. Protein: CASSFDRVGVHTEAFF.

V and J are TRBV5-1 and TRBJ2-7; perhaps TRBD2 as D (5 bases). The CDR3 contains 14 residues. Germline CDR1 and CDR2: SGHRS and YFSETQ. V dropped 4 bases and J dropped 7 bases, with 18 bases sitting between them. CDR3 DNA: TGCGCCAGCAGCACTAGACCCACCCCGGGGGAGCAGTACTTC. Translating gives CASSTRPTPGEQYF.

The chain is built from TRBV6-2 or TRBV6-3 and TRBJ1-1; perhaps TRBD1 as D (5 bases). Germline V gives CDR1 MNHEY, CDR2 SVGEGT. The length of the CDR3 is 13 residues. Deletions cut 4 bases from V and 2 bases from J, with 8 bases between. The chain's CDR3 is CASSFTGNTEAFF. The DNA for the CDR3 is TGTGCCAGCAGTTTCACAGGAAACACTGAAGCTTTCTTT.

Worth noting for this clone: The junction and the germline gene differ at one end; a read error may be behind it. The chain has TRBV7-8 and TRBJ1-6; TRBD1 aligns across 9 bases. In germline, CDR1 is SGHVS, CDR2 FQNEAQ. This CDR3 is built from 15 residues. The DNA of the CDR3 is TGTGCCAGCACCTTAAGGACAGGGGTAAATTCACCCCTCCACTTT. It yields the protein CASTLRTGVNSPLHF.

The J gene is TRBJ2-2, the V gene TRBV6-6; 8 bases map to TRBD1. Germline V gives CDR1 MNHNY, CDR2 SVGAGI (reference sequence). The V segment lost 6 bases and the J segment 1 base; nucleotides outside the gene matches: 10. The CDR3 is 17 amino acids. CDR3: CASSRHPGTGNTGELFF. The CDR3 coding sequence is TGTGCCAGCAGCCGACATCCCGGGACAGGGAACACCGGGGAGCTGTTTTTT.

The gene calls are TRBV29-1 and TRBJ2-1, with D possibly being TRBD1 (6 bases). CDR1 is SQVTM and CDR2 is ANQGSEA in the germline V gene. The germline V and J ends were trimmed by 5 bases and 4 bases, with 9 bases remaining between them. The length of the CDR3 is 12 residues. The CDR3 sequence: CSVLQGYNEQFF. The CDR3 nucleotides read TGCAGCGTTCTGCAGGGGTACAATGAGCAGTTCTTC.

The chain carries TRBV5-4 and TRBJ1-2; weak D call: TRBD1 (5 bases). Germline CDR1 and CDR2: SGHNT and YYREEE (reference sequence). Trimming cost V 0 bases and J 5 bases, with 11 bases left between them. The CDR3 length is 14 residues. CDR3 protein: CASSLGRGQYGYTF. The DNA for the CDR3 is TGTGCCAGCAGCTTGGGTAGGGGCCAGTATGGCTACACCTTC.

CDR3 in DNA: TGTGCCAGCTCGGACAGGGACTACTATGGCTACACCTTC. Translation gives CASSDRDYYGYTF. The chain uses TRBV12-3 or TRBV12-4 and TRBJ1-2, with TRBD1 matching over 8 bases. The CDR3 runs to 13 residues. The junction had 5 bases not matched to a gene; V was cut back by 8 bases and J by 3 bases.

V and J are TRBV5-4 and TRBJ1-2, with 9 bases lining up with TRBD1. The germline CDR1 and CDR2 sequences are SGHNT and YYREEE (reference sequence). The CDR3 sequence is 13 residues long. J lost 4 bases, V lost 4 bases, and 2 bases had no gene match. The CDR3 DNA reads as TGTGCCAGCAGCCAGGACAGGGGCTATGGCTACACCTTC. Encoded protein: CASSQDRGYGYTF.

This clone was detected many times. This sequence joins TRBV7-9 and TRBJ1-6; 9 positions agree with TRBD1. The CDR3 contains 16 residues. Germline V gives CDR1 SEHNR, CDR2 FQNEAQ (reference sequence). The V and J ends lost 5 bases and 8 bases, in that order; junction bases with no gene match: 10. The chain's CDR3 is CASSLGQGDFYSPLHF. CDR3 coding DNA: TGTGCCAGCAGCCTGGGACAGGGAGATTTTTATTCACCCCTCCACTTT.

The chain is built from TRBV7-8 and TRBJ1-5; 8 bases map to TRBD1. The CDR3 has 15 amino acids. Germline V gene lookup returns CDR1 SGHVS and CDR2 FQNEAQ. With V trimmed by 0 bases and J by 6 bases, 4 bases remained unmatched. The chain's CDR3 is CASSLARDRRQPQHF. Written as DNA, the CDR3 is TGTGCCAGCAGCTTAGCGCGGGACAGGCGTCAGCCCCAGCATTTT.

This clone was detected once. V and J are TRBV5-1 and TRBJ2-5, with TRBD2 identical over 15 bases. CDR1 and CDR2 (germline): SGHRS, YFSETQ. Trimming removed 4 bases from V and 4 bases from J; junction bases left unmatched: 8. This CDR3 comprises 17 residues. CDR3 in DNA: TGCGCCAGCAGCACGGGACTAGCGGGGGGAGGAGGAGAGACCCAGTACTTC. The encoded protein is CASSTGLAGGGGETQYF.

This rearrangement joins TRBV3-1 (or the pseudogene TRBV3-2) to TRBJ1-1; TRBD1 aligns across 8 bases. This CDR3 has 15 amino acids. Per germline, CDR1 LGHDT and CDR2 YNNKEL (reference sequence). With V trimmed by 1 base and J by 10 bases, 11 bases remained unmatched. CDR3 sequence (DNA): TGTGCCAGCAGCCAAGCCCTGGGACAGGTCCTTGGAGCTTTCTTT. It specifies CASSQALGQVLGAFF.

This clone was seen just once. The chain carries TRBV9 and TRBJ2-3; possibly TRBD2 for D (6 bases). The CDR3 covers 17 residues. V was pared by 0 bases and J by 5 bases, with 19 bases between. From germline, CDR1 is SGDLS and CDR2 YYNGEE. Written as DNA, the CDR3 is TGTGCCAGCAGCGTAGTTGCGGGGAACAATATTAGAGATACGCAGTATTTT. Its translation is CASSVVAGNNIRDTQYF.

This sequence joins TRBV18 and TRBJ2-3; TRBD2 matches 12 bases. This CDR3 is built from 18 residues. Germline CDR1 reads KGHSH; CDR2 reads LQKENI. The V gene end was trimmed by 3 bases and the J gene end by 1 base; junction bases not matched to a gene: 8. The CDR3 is CASSPLAGGPPGTDTQYF. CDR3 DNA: TGTGCCAGCTCACCCCTAGCGGGGGGGCCTCCTGGCACAGATACGCAGTATTTT.

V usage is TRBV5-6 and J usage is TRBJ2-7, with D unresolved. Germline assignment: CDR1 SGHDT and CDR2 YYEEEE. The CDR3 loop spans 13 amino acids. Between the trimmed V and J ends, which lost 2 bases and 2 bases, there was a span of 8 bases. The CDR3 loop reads CASSLMGTYEQYF. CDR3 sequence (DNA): TGTGCCAGCAGCTTAATGGGCACCTACGAGCAGTACTTC.

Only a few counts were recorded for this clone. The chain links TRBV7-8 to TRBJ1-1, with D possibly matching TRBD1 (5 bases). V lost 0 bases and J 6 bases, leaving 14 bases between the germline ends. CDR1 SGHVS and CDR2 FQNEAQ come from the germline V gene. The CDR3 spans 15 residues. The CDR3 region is CASSLAVGAPAEAFF. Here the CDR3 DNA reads TGTGCCAGCAGCTTAGCTGTTGGGGCGCCGGCTGAAGCTTTCTTT.

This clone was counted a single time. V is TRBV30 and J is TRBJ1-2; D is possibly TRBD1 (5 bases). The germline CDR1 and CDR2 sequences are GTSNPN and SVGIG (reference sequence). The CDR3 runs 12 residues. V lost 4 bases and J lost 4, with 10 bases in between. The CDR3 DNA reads TGTGCCTGGACGCAGGGTTCCTATGGCTACACCTTC. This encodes CAWTQGSYGYTF.

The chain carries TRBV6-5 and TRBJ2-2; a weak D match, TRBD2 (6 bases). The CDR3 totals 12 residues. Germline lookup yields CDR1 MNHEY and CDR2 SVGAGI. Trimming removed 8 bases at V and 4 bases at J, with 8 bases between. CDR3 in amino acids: CASAGFTGELFF. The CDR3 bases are TGTGCCAGCGCGGGGTTCACCGGGGAGCTGTTTTTT.